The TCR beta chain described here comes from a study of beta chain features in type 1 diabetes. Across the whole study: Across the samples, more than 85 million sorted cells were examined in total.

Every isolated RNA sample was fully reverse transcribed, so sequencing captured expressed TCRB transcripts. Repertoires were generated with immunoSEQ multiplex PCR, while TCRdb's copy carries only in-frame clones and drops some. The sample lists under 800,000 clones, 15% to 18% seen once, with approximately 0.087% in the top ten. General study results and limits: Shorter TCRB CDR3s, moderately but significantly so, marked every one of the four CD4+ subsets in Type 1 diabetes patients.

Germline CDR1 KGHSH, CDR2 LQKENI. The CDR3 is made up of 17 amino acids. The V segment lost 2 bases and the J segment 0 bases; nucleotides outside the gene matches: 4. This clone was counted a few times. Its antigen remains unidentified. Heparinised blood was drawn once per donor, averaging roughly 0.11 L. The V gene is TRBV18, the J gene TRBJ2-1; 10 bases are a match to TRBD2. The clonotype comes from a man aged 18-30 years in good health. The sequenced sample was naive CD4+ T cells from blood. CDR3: CASSPRLAGLSYNEQFF. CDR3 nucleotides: TGTGCCAGCTCACCAAGACTAGCGGGCCTCTCCTACAATGAGCAGTTCTTC.